This T cell receptor beta chain was documented in a study of T cell clones after liver transplantation. Across the whole study: Subjects received no induction therapy and standard immunosuppression until randomization at 12-24 months post-transplant. Patients counted as tolerant after at least one year off all immunosuppression, enzymes not exceeding twice normal.

This table comes from immunoSEQ multiplex PCR, and its TCRdb copy is limited to in-frame clones, with some not included. In the table there are around 51,000 clones, approximately 87% of which are singletons. Germline assignment: CDR1 SGHTS and CDR2 YDEGEE. The CDR3 covers 15 residues. Trimming took 0 bases from V and 1 from J, leaving 11 bases between them. The starting material was CD8+ T cells from blood, obtained 12 months after liver transplant. This chain connects TRBV5-8 to TRBJ2-7, with D unresolved. The TCR sequence derives from a human patient who received a liver transplant. Some T cells may have come from the graft donor. This chain's CDR3 is CASSLVSRMSYEQYF. The CDR3 nucleotides are TGTGCCAGCAGCTTGGTCTCACGCATGTCCTACGAGCAGTACTTC.